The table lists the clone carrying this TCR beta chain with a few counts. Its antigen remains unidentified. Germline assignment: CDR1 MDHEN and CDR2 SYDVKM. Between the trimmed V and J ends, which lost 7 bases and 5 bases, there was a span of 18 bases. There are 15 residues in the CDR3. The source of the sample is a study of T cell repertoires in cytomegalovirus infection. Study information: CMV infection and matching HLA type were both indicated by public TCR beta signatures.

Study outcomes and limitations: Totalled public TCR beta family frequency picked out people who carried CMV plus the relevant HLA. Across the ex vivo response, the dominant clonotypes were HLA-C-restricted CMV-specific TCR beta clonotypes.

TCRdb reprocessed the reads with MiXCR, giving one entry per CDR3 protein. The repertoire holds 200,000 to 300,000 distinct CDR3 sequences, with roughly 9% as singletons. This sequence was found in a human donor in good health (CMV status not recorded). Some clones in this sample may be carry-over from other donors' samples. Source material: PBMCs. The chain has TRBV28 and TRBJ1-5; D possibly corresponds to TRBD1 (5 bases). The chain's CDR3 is CASTHLPTVDQPQHF. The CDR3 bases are TGTGCCAGCACCCACCTCCCGACAGTAGATCAGCCCCAGCATTTT.